This T cell receptor beta chain derives from a study of OX40 agonist ivuxolimab in advanced cancers. Overall study context: Every 2 weeks, ivuxolimab was infused into the patients intravenously at between 0.01 and 10 mg/kg.

This table comes from immunoSEQ multiplex PCR, and its TCRdb copy is limited to in-frame clones, with some not included. The data hold tens of thousands of clones, with about 90% observed a single time. The study, taken as a whole, reports: Expanded clones were, on average, more numerous in CD8+ T cells than in CD4+. Low normalized T-cell clonal expansion was also seen in some nonresponders.

Concerning this clone: Its antigen is unknown.

This TCR derives from an adult with an advanced solid tumor such as melanoma, head and neck, liver or kidney cancer. Here the sequenced sample was CD4+ or CD8+ T cells sorted from blood, taken in a trial of the OX40 agonist ivuxolimab.

The CDR3 DNA reads as TGTGCCAGCAGCCAAGATGGCAGGCGGGACAGCCAAGAGACCCAGTACTTC. Residues: CASSQDGRRDSQETQYF. The rearrangement uses TRBV14 and TRBJ2-5; possibly TRBD1 for D (7 bases). V dropped 0 bases and J dropped 1 base, with 15 bases sitting between them. Germline V gene sequence: CDR1 SGHDN, CDR2 FVKESK. CDR3 length equals 17 residues.